The TCR beta chain under discussion was sequenced for a study of identical twins. The CDR3 has 11 amino acids. The V end lost 2 bases, the J end lost 8 bases, and 5 bases lay between the germline ends. CDR1 SGHTA and CDR2 FQGNSA come from the germline V gene. Each CDR3 protein gets one entry after TCRdb re-called the 5' RACE reads with MiXCR. The sample shows roughly 1,500,000 distinct CDR3 sequences, under 35% of them seen only once. This clonotype has ten or more counts. Its specificity is unknown. Study results and caveats: Excess twin sharing in beta out-of-frame sequences was weaker. A lower insertion count was a feature of abundant cord blood beta clonotypes, with no such feature in memory repertoires.

V usage is TRBV7-2 and J usage is TRBJ2-3; no reliable D call. This TCR derives from a newborn girl in good health. Sequenced: cord blood. CDR3 protein: CASSLWVTQYF. In nucleotides, the CDR3 is TGTGCCAGCAGCTTATGGGTTACGCAGTATTTT.